This record covers a single T cell receptor (beta chain). This clone has a single count. Its binding antigen is unknown. Per-nucleotide qualities are absent, and no much larger clonotype sits a single base away. The collaborating institutions used their own protocols to collect whole blood in K2EDTA tubes. For TCRbeta analysis, collaborators shipped samples in one of three forms: frozen whole blood, isolated PBMCs, or DNA extracted from either of those sample types. This sample was taken from a study of blood T cell repertoires in COVID-19 (dated by TCRdb to about 2020). Looking at the study overall: The collaborator samples originated in the United States, Italy and Spain and spanned the acute and convalescent phases of COVID-19. The prospective study material was composed of cDNA or gDNA derived from T cells, B-cell-depleted T cells, or PBMCs. The dataset comprised deeply sampled blood TCRbeta repertoires from subjects exposed to, actively infected with, or recovered from COVID-19. The repertoires were released in a freely available public database intended as a resource for research on the immune response to SARS-CoV-2. Samples came from the ongoing ImmuneRACE study (first 160 participants) plus 1,254 subjects from 6 global collaborators. The sample metadata nearly always contained a de-identified subject ID, COVID-19 status, age in years and sex. Where available, HLA class I and class II types were obtained from metadata supplied by the sample provider rather than from assay-based typing. On the study overall, not on this receptor specifically: The quantity of clinical and demographic metadata differed by source and by participant and was supplied without curation.

The immunoSEQ Assay, a bias-controlled multiplex PCR, was used to amplify TCRbeta CDR3 regions from genomic DNA. As for how the authors treated the data: Nucleated cell counts per sample were estimated from amplification of reference gene primers within the assay. To quantify the absolute abundance of each unique TCRbeta CDR3 rearrangement, sequence reads were collapsed and filtered. For each sample, productive Simpson clonality was calculated as the square root of Simpson's diversity index over productive rearrangements. TCRdb provides this immuneACCESS table in a form limited to in-frame rearrangements. Some clones are lacking; in checked studies, under half of them reflect an unresolved V gene, and why the rest are absent is not known. V, J and clone size are taken as reported in that table, and D and trimming were inferred from the DNA itself. Recorded for this sample are 30,000 to 40,000 clones; about 86% of them occurred a single time. In total, the top ten clones hold around 5% of the sample.

Sequencing was carried out using peripheral blood. This receptor was identified in a woman aged 70-85 years with active COVID-19.

The DNA is TGTGCCATCAGTGAGCAGCGGGGGGGAGATACGCAGTATTTT. It codes for CAISEQRGGDTQYF. The rearranged chain carries TRBV10-3 and TRBJ2-3, and 10 junction bases match TRBD2. After removal of 2 bases from V and 5 bases from J, the junction retains 1 base not matched to a gene. The germline V gene provides CDR1 ENHRY and CDR2 SYGVKD. From the cysteine up to the phenylalanine, the CDR3 has a length of 14 residues. The kept DNA is CDR3 alone, 42 bases in frame from the first base.